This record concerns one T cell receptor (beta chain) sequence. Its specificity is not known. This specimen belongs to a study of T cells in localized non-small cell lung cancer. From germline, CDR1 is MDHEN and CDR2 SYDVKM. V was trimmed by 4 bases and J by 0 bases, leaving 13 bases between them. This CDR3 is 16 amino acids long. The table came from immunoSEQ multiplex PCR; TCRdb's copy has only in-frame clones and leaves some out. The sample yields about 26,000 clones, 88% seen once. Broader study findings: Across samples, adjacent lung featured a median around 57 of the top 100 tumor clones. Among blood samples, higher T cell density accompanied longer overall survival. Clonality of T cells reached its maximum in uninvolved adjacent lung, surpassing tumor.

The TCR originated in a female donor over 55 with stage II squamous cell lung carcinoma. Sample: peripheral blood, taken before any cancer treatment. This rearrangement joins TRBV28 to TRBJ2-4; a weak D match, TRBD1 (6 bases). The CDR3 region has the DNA TGTGCCAGCAGTTCCGGACAGCTTCTAGCCAAAAACATTCAGTACTTC. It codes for CASSSGQLLAKNIQYF.